A selection of T cell receptor beta chains follows, all from one sample in a study of metastatic and nonmetastatic thyroid tumors. TCRdb re-called the PCR reads through MiXCR. The sample carries about 11,000 clones, roughly 38% recorded once. The specimen was tumor tissue. The receptors derive from a female donor with papillary thyroid cancer or a benign thyroid nodule (not recorded which). Some clones in this sample may be carry-over from other donors' samples. Each CDR3 is given with its conserved first and last residue. The D gene is left open where the match is weak. Some rows have no size entry. The others give once, few or many, or a class for an expanded clone.

V gene	J gene	clone size	D gene	CDR3 DNA	CDR3 protein
TRBV12-3/TRBV12-4	TRBJ2-1	few	TRBD2	TGTGCCGGCAGAGGGGGACTAGTAATCGGTGAGCAGTTCTTC	CAGRGGLVIGEQFF
TRBV10-2	TRBJ1-2	.	TRBD1	TGCGCCAGCAGAAGAGGGACAGAAGATGGCTACACCTTC	CASRRGTEDGYTF
TRBV19	TRBJ1-5	.	.	TGTGCCAGTAGTATTATACAGAATCAGCCCCAGCATTTT	CASSIIQNQPQHF
TRBV6-4	TRBJ2-1	few	TRBD2	TGTGCCAGCAGTGACGGCGGGGGGGGATACAATGAGCAGTTCTTC	CASSDGGGGYNEQFF
TRBV6-1	TRBJ1-2	few	.	TGTGCCAGCAGTGAACTGGGAACGGGGTATGGCTACACCTTC	CASSELGTGYGYTF
TRBV3-1	TRBJ1-1	.	.	TGTGCCAGCAGCCAAGGGGGCGGTGAAGCTTTCTTT	CASSQGGGEAFF
TRBV6-1	TRBJ2-2	few	TRBD2	TGTGCCGGCAGTGAACTAGCGGGGGGCACCGGGGAGCTGTTTTTT	CAGSELAGGTGELFF
TRBV24-1	TRBJ2-3	few	TRBD1	TGTGCCACCAGTGGCGGGGACAGGCACACAGATACGCAGTATTTT	CATSGGDRHTDTQYF
TRBV11-2	TRBJ2-7	once	.	TGTGCCAGCAGCTTAGTGGCCTCCGGCTACGAGCAGTACTTC	CASSLVASGYEQYF
TRBV27	TRBJ1-5	few	.	TGTGCCAGCGGGGCAGGTAATCAGCCCCAGCATTTT	CASGAGNQPQHF
TRBV7-6	TRBJ2-5	.	.	TGTGCCAGCAGCTTTAGCGGCTCACGGGCCCAGTACTTC	CASSFSGSRAQYF
TRBV6-1	TRBJ2-1	.	.	TGTGCCAGCAGTGAAATCGTGGGAGGGGGCTACAATGAGCAGTTCTTC	CASSEIVGGGYNEQFF
TRBV30	TRBJ2-7	.	.	TGTGCCTGGAGTGGGGGAATCGAGCAGTACTTC	CAWSGGIEQYF
TRBV5-1	TRBJ2-1	.	.	TGCGCCAGCAGCTTGGGTCAGGGTCTCTGGAATGAGCAGTTCTTC	CASSLGQGLWNEQFF
TRBV6-2/TRBV6-3	TRBJ2-7	.	TRBD2	TGTGCCAGCAGTTTCACGATCGGACTAGCCCGGGTCGAGCAGTACTTC	CASSFTIGLARVEQYF
TRBV28	TRBJ2-6	.	.	TGTGCCAGCAGTTTCCCCCAGGGGGGAAGGGCTGGGGCCAACGTCCTGACTTTC	CASSFPQGGRAGANVLTF
TRBV20-1	TRBJ2-3	.	TRBD2	TGCAGTGCTAGAGATTCTCGGGCTAGCGGATGGGACACAGATACGCAGTATTTT	CSARDSRASGWDTDTQYF
TRBV28	TRBJ2-7	.	TRBD1	TGTGCCAGCAGTTTGTGGGGACAGGGGGCCTACGAGCAGTACTTC	CASSLWGQGAYEQYF
TRBV4-2	TRBJ2-7	.	TRBD2	TGTGCCAGCAGCCAAGCTAGCGGACTCTCCTACGAGCAGTACTTC	CASSQASGLSYEQYF
TRBV5-1	TRBJ2-7	.	.	TGCGCCAGCAGCTTGGGGCGGGAAAGCTCCTACGAGCAGTACTTC	CASSLGRESSYEQYF
TRBV6-2/TRBV6-3	TRBJ1-5	.	.	TGTGCCAGCAGTTACTCGGCAGGAGGTACTCAGCCCCAGCATTTT	CASSYSAGGTQPQHF
TRBV4-1	TRBJ1-1	.	.	TGCGCCAGCAGCCACGCCGGTTCGGGGGCTTTCTTT	CASSHAGSGAFF
TRBV6-2/TRBV6-3	TRBJ1-2	.	.	TGTGCCAGCAGTTCAACTCCTCCGGGGGCCTATGGCTACACCTTC	CASSSTPPGAYGYTF
TRBV19	TRBJ1-6	.	.	TGTGCCAGTAGTATCCAGGTTTGGGTGTCCCTCCACTTT	CASSIQVWVSLHF
TRBV20-1	TRBJ1-3	once	.	TGCAGTGCTAGCAAGGCGGGAGGAAACACCATATATTTT	CSASKAGGNTIYF
TRBV11-2	TRBJ1-1	.	.	TGTGCCAGCAGCTTAGATTGGGTGGGGTCGAACACTGAAGCTTTCTTT	CASSLDWVGSNTEAFF
TRBV28	TRBJ2-1	few	TRBD2	TGTGCCAGCATCTTCGCGGGAGGAGACAATGAGCAGTTCTTC	CASIFAGGDNEQFF
TRBV28	TRBJ1-6	.	TRBD1	TGTGCCAGCAGTGTCCCGGGACAGGGTGTAACCCTCCACTTT	CASSVPGQGVTLHF
TRBV28	TRBJ2-7	few	TRBD2	TGTGCCAGCAGTGACCAAAGCGGGAGTTCGGACGAGCAGTACTTC	CASSDQSGSSDEQYF
TRBV11-2	TRBJ2-3	.	.	TGTGCCAGCAGTAGAGGCCAGGGGCGGACAGATACGCAGTATTTT	CASSRGQGRTDTQYF
TRBV3-1	TRBJ2-7	.	.	TGTGCCGCAGGTTCTCTCTACGAGCAGTACTTC	CAAGSLYEQYF
TRBV19	TRBJ2-5	.	TRBD2	TGTGCCAGTAGTGAGGGAGGGACCCAAGAGACCCAGTACTTC	CASSEGGTQETQYF
TRBV11-3	TRBJ2-1	.	TRBD2	TGTGCCAGCAACATAGCGGGAAACAATGAGCAGTTCTTC	CASNIAGNNEQFF
TRBV30	TRBJ2-2	few	TRBD1	TGTGCCTGGAGTGGATGGACAGGGCGCGGGGAGCTGTTTTTT	CAWSGWTGRGELFF
TRBV6-1	TRBJ1-3	.	TRBD1	TGTGCCAGCAAAATAGGGGGCAAAGGAAACACCATATATTTT	CASKIGGKGNTIYF
TRBV11-1	TRBJ2-7	.	TRBD1	TGTGCCAGCAGCTTGAGGGACAGGGACTACGAGCAGTACTTC	CASSLRDRDYEQYF
TRBV11-2	TRBJ2-3	.	.	TGTGCCAGCAGCTTAGATCTAACAGATACGCAGTATTTT	CASSLDLTDTQYF
TRBV20-1	TRBJ1-6	.	TRBD1	TGCAGTGCTCTACCCGGACGAAGACAGGGCGGGTCACCCCTCCACTTT	CSALPGRRQGGSPLHF
TRBV4-3	TRBJ2-3	.	TRBD1	TGCGCCAGCAGCCAAGCTCCGGGACAGGGGAGTACAGATACGCAGTATTTT	CASSQAPGQGSTDTQYF
TRBV28	TRBJ1-2	few	.	TGTGCCAGCAGGCCCGGGGGGACCATAGACTATGGCTACACCTTC	CASRPGGTIDYGYTF
TRBV28	TRBJ2-1	.	.	TGTGCCAGCAGTCTGCAGTACACGTACAATGAGCAGTTCTTC	CASSLQYTYNEQFF
TRBV9	TRBJ2-3	.	.	TGTGCCAGCAGCGGAAACAAAGGGACTGGGATATTCACAGATACGCAGTATTTT	CASSGNKGTGIFTDTQYF
TRBV6-2/TRBV6-3	TRBJ2-7	few	TRBD2	TGTGCCAGCAGTTCCCCTAGCGGGAGGCGCTCCTACGAGCAGTACTTC	CASSSPSGRRSYEQYF
TRBV19	TRBJ1-2	few	.	TGTGCCAGTAGTAGTTCCGGACAGAACTATGGCTACACCTTC	CASSSSGQNYGYTF
TRBV6-1	TRBJ2-1	few	.	TGTGCCAGCAGTGAATACCTGTACAATGAGCAGTTCTTC	CASSEYLYNEQFF
TRBV5-4	TRBJ1-2	once	TRBD1	TGTGCCAGCAGCTCGCCGACAGGGGACTATGGCTACACCTTC	CASSSPTGDYGYTF
TRBV6-1	TRBJ2-2	.	.	TGTGCCAGCAGTGAATTTGGAAACACCGGGGAGCTGTTTTTT	CASSEFGNTGELFF